This TCR beta chain was documented in a study of T cells after yellow fever vaccination. Study-level points and caveats: One caveat is that FACS-sorted repertoires could contain abundant clonotypes contaminating from the bulk population. The appearance of a small share of clonotypes in both CD4 and CD8 compartments was observed. Booster samples showed a return of most primary-vaccination clones (around 95% CD4, approximately 90% CD8).

This clonotype was picked up a small number of times. What it binds is not known. After removal of 11 bases from V and 4 bases from J, the junction contained 26 bases not matched to a gene. The CDR3 length is 18 residues. In making TCR cDNA, 5'RACE template switching added a universal primer site and UMIs to it. TCRdb re-called the 5' RACE reads through MiXCR, storing one row per CDR3 protein. This sample carries almost 600,000 distinct CDR3 sequences, roughly 13% of them seen once, and the ten largest clones take more than 13%. This specimen was PBMCs, taken on the day of the yellow fever booster vaccination. The sequence came from a man aged 25 to 40 who received the YFV17D yellow fever vaccine. The chain has TRBV23-1 and TRBJ2-7; TRBD2 matches 7 bases. TRBV23-1 is an open reading frame whose function is uncertain. CDR3 region: CASTKTPILAGVVYEQYF. The CDR3 nucleotides read TGCGCCTCTACTAAAACCCCAATATTGGCGGGAGTAGTATACGAGCAGTACTTC.